Presented here are 21 T cell receptor beta chains from one specimen sequenced in a study of Ad26.COV2.S vaccination and SARS-CoV-2 variants. Some clones are missing from TCRdb's copy, which holds only in-frame ones; the method was immunoSEQ multiplex PCR. The sample shows some 520,000 clones, roughly nine tenths of them seen only once. Specified treatment: roughly 19 received Ad26.COV2.S at low or high dose, single or two shots; roughly five received placebo; per-sample allocation not given. Sampling was done on day 63 after the first vaccine or placebo injection. The sample was peripheral blood, taken in a trial of Ad26.COV2.S vaccine versus placebo. Every receptor here comes from a person between 18 and 65 years old who received the Ad26.COV2.S COVID-19 vaccine or a placebo.

The gene calls are TRBV19 and TRBJ1-1, with D unclear. V shed 6 bases and J shed 4 bases, with 9 bases lying between them. CDR1 is LNHDA and CDR2 is SQIVND in the germline V gene (reference sequence). The CDR3 spans 12 residues. The CDR3 region has the DNA TGTGCCAGTAGCGATCTGATCACTGAAGCTTTCTTT. It specifies CASSDLITEAFF.

The rearrangement uses TRBV3-1 (or the pseudogene TRBV3-2) and TRBJ1-1; D not resolved. With 0 bases removed from V and 11 bases from J, the gap between germline ends came to 13 bases. There are 13 residues in the CDR3. CDR1 and CDR2 from the germline V gene are LGHDT and YNNKEL (reference sequence). CDR3 coding DNA: TGTGCCAGCAGCCAAGATGACGACGCGTCGGCTTTCTTT. The encoded protein is CASSQDDDASAFF.

This clone occurred once. The rearrangement links TRBV29-1 to TRBJ2-7; D is unresolved. Germline CDR1 SQVTM, CDR2 ANQGSEA. The length of the CDR3 is 15 residues. V was trimmed by 4 bases and J by 3 bases, leaving 19 bases between them. This CDR3 is CSVARRAGRLYEQYF. The CDR3 nucleotides read TGCAGCGTTGCCCGCCGAGCCGGTAGACTCTACGAGCAGTACTTC.

This clone was detected a few times. The rearrangement joins TRBV2 to TRBJ2-5; 16 bases match TRBD2. V was clipped by 6 bases and J by 5 bases; unmatched bases: 12. This CDR3 region has 18 residues. Looked up from germline, CDR1 is SNHLY and CDR2 is FYNNEI. CDR3 sequence reads: CASSYGTSGRGQVETQYF. Here the CDR3 DNA reads TGTGCCAGCAGCTACGGGACTAGCGGGAGGGGTCAGGTTGAGACCCAGTACTTC.

This clone was counted only a few times. The rearrangement joins TRBV5-1 to TRBJ1-2; 8 bases are a match to TRBD1. Germline lookup yields CDR1 SGHRS and CDR2 YFSETQ. The CDR3 is 14 residues long. V shed 4 bases, J shed 1 base, and the junction held 3 bases outside the gene matches. The CDR3 DNA reads as TGCGCCAGCAGCGCCACAGGGGGTAACTATGGCTACACCTTC. Its protein product is CASSATGGNYGYTF.

The V gene is TRBV7-2, the J gene TRBJ2-7, with 10 bases aligning to TRBD2. The CDR3 covers 15 residues. V trimming: 4 bases; J trimming: 2 bases; junction bases outside the gene matches: 5. Germline values: CDR1 SGHTA, CDR2 FQGNSA. The chain's CDR3 is CASSSSGRAPYEQYF. Here the CDR3 DNA reads TGTGCCAGCAGCTCAAGCGGGAGGGCCCCCTACGAGCAGTACTTC.

The rearrangement uses TRBV11-2 and TRBJ1-2; TRBD1 agrees at 7 bases. The V gene's germline CDR1 is SGHAT and CDR2 FQNNGV. The V gene end was trimmed by 1 base and the J gene end by 7 bases; junction bases not matched to a gene: 9. This CDR3 spans 15 amino acids. The CDR3, as DNA: TGTGCCAGCAGCTTAGCTCGGGCAGGGGGGTTTGGCTACACCTTC. It specifies CASSLARAGGFGYTF.

This chain uses TRBV6-2 or TRBV6-3 with TRBJ1-2; unclear D gene. V dropped 6 bases and J dropped 7 bases, with 12 bases sitting between them. The CDR3 length is 12 residues. Germline CDR1 MNHEY, CDR2 SVGEGT. CDR3 coding DNA: TGTGCCAGCAGCCTCAGAATTGGTGGCTACACCTTC. This translates into CASSLRIGGYTF.

The CDR3 loop reads CASSLDSLGTQYF. The CDR3 DNA reads TGTGCCAGCAGCTTAGATTCTCTGGGGACCCAGTACTTC. The chain has TRBV7-9 and TRBJ2-5; D remains unclear. Germline loops: CDR1 SEHNR, CDR2 FQNEAQ (reference sequence). There are 13 residues in the CDR3. V lost 1 base, J lost 7 bases, and 10 bases lay in between.

This clone showed up just a few times. The V gene is TRBV5-1, the J gene TRBJ2-7; D gene unclear. The CDR3 runs 14 residues. In germline, CDR1 is SGHRS, CDR2 YFSETQ. With 3 bases removed from V and 2 bases from J, the gap between germline ends came to 12 bases. The CDR3 is CASSSYLVPYEQYF. In DNA, the CDR3 is TGCGCCAGCAGCTCGTACCTAGTCCCCTACGAGCAGTACTTC.

The chain is built from TRBV29-1 and TRBJ1-2; D ambiguous. This CDR3 spans 13 amino acids. From germline, CDR1 is SQVTM and CDR2 ANQGSEA. With 4 bases removed from V and 6 bases from J, the gap between germline ends came to 15 bases. As DNA, the CDR3 is TGCAGCGTTGTTGAGGGCGGGGTTAATGGCTACACCTTC. The encoded protein is CSVVEGGVNGYTF.

As regards this clone: The same CDR3 can be traced to other DNA sequences in this sample. This sequence joins TRBV11-2 and TRBJ2-2; D remains unclear. Germline V gives CDR1 SGHAT, CDR2 FQNNGV. V was shortened by 1 base and J by 6 bases, with 6 bases between the two germline ends. The length of the CDR3 is 13 residues. CDR3 residues: CASSLALAGELFF. CDR3 bases: TGTGCCAGCAGCTTAGCCCTAGCCGGGGAGCTGTTTTTT.

The V gene is TRBV6-5, the J gene TRBJ2-1; 7 nucleotides match TRBD1. The germline V gene encodes CDR1 MNHEY and CDR2 SVGAGI. Trimming removed 7 bases from V and 5 bases from J; junction bases left unmatched: 8. The CDR3 spans 14 residues. In DNA, the CDR3 is TGTGCCAGCAAAGACAGGGTGGCGAACAATGAGCAGTTCTTC. Translated, it gives CASKDRVANNEQFF.

The genes are TRBV2 and TRBJ1-4; tentatively, D is TRBD1 (5 bases). Trimming removed 7 bases at V and 0 bases at J, with 18 bases between. Germline CDR1 reads SNHLY; CDR2 reads FYNNEI. There are 17 residues in the CDR3. CDR3: CASKLMGRLATNEKLFF. The CDR3 DNA reads as TGTGCCAGCAAGCTGATGGGACGGCTTGCAACTAATGAAAAACTGTTTTTT.

This chain links TRBV9 with TRBJ2-3, with 8 bases aligning to TRBD2. This CDR3 region has 15 residues. Germline CDR1 SGDLS, CDR2 YYNGEE. V shed 0 bases and J 3 bases; nucleotides not matched to a gene: 3. The CDR3 is CASSVDRGRTDTQYF. CDR3 nucleotide sequence: TGTGCCAGCAGCGTAGATCGCGGGAGGACAGATACGCAGTATTTT.

This clone was seen a single time. V gene TRBV5-6 combines with J gene TRBJ1-2; the match to TRBD1 covers 9 bases. Germline-derived CDR1 and CDR2 are SGHDT and YYEEEE. The length of the CDR3 is 15 residues. The V gene end was trimmed by 1 base and the J gene end by 7 bases; junction bases not matched to a gene: 8. The CDR3 spells CASSLTNRGQIGYTF. CDR3 DNA: TGTGCCAGCAGCTTGACGAACAGGGGGCAAATTGGCTACACCTTC.

The chain joins TRBV7-3 to TRBJ2-1, with 11 bases aligning to TRBD2. J gave up 11 bases and V 0 bases, and 18 bases lay outside the gene matches. The CDR3 is made up of 19 amino acids. Germline V gives CDR1 SGHTA, CDR2 FQGTGA. The CDR3 nucleotides read TGTGCCAGCAGCTTAACTATAGCGGGAGGGCCCACACCGGCAATGAAGCAGTTCTTC. This sequence encodes CASSLTIAGGPTPAMKQFF.

V and J are TRBV28 and TRBJ1-4; 8 bases are a match to TRBD1. The CDR3 has 15 residues. Trimming removed 6 bases from V and 3 bases from J; junction bases left unmatched: 6. Germline V gene lookup returns CDR1 MDHEN and CDR2 SYDVKM. CDR3 sequence reads: CASSETGGANEKLFF. The CDR3 bases are TGTGCCAGCAGCGAAACAGGGGGGGCTAATGAAAAACTGTTTTTT.

This chain joins TRBV3-1 (or the pseudogene TRBV3-2) and TRBJ1-6; 8 positions match TRBD1. CDR3 size: 15 residues. Germline V gene sequence: CDR1 LGHDT, CDR2 YNNKEL (reference sequence). V shed 4 bases and J 7 bases; nucleotides not matched to a gene: 6. The DNA for the CDR3 is TGTGCCAGCAGCCCCCCGGGACAGGAAAATTCACCCCTCCACTTT. Residues: CASSPPGQENSPLHF.

The chain links TRBV15 to TRBJ2-3; a possible D gene is TRBD2 (6 bases). Trimming stripped 3 bases from V and 6 bases from J, with 13 bases between. The CDR3 is 14 amino acids. Germline V lookup: CDR1 LNHNV, CDR2 YYDKDF (reference sequence). The CDR3 loop is CATSRGGLVDTQYF. The CDR3 coding sequence is TGTGCCACCAGCAGGGGGGGTCTAGTGGATACGCAGTATTTT.

This clone was seen a single time. The V and J genes are TRBV5-1 and TRBJ2-2; TRBD1 matches 9 bases. V was clipped by 4 bases and J by 1 base; unmatched bases: 2. This CDR3 is 15 amino acids long. Germline CDR1 SGHRS, CDR2 YFSETQ. The DNA for the CDR3 is TGCGCCAGCAGCCGGGGACAGGGGAACACCGGGGAGCTGTTTTTT. It is translated as CASSRGQGNTGELFF.